The rows below give T cell receptor beta chains drawn from one sample of a study of preoperative IRX-2 immunotherapy in early breast cancer. Produced via immunoSEQ multiplex PCR; TCRdb's table is partial and in-frame only. Of 30,000 to 35,000 clones detected, more than 90% appear once; the ten largest clones hold 5% to 7%. The biological material was taken from a patient treated with IRX-2 immunotherapy. The receptors stem from a human donor with breast cancer. CDR3s leave out the opening cysteine and the closing phenylalanine or tryptophan.

J gene: TRBJ1-1
V gene: TRBV6-4
CDR3 protein: ASSDGTGGMAF

J gene: TRBJ2-5
V gene: TRBV11-1
CDR3 protein: ASSLLRGSQETQY

J gene: TRBJ1-5
V gene: TRBV7-8
CDR3 protein: ASSVSGTRRFDPQH

J gene: TRBJ2-7
V gene: TRBV4-3
CDR3 protein: ASSQSGAASSYEQY

J gene: TRBJ2-2
V gene: TRBV5-1
CDR3 protein: ASSLIPVAGELF

J gene: TRBJ1-3
V gene: TRBV27
CDR3 protein: ASSLSGTGLSGNTIY

J gene: TRBJ1-1
V gene: TRBV5-5
CDR3 protein: ASSPGQANTEAF

J gene: TRBJ2-3
V gene: TRBV19
CDR3 protein: ASSLRTSGKSDTQY

J gene: TRBJ1-5
V gene: TRBV18
CDR3 protein: ASSDGNQPQH

J gene: TRBJ2-5
V gene: TRBV28
CDR3 protein: ASSLPLRGTSGVQETQY

J gene: TRBJ1-1
V gene: TRBV9
CDR3 protein: ASSPAGGTGAF

J gene: TRBJ1-4
V gene: TRBV4-1
CDR3 protein: ASSQDNRAFNEKLF

J gene: TRBJ2-2
V gene: TRBV25-1
CDR3 protein: ASVGASGRHTGELF

J gene: TRBJ1-2
V gene: TRBV6-4
CDR3 protein: ASSERSGTPNYGYT

J gene: TRBJ1-3
V gene: TRBV19
CDR3 protein: ASSRQAGNTIY

J gene: TRBJ2-1
V gene: TRBV5-4
CDR3 protein: ASSLGTSGGSYNEQF

J gene: TRBJ1-1
V gene: TRBV10-3
CDR3 protein: AISESQGGTEAF

J gene: TRBJ1-6
V gene: TRBV9
CDR3 protein: ASSVASRPLH

J gene: TRBJ1-1
V gene: TRBV7-2
CDR3 protein: ASSLRQGAWDTEAF

J gene: TRBJ2-7
V gene: TRBV18
CDR3 protein: ASSNRDEQY

J gene: TRBJ2-5
V gene: TRBV9
CDR3 protein: ASSAYRVRGQETQY

J gene: TRBJ1-2
V gene: TRBV20-1
CDR3 protein: SAFRYGYT

J gene: TRBJ2-7
V gene: TRBV27
CDR3 protein: ASSLISGTYEQY

J gene: TRBJ2-3
V gene: TRBV9
CDR3 protein: ASSDPRDLTDTQY

J gene: TRBJ2-3
V gene: TRBV19
CDR3 protein: ASSSRQGTTVKGRRIGTDTQY

J gene: TRBJ1-3
V gene: TRBV12-5
CDR3 protein: ASGLEQGNGNTIY

J gene: TRBJ2-5
V gene: TRBV18
CDR3 protein: ASSPSRNLAGFLETQY

J gene: TRBJ2-3
V gene: TRBV7-9
CDR3 protein: ASSRGLAGGTDTQY

J gene: TRBJ1-2
V gene: TRBV19
CDR3 protein: ASSVGTIYGYT

J gene: TRBJ2-3
V gene: TRBV2
CDR3 protein: ASTQSLASDTQY

J gene: TRBJ2-1
V gene: TRBV11-2
CDR3 protein: ASESGRRREQF

J gene: TRBJ2-7
V gene: TRBV4-2
CDR3 protein: ASSQVLGGELIYEQY

J gene: TRBJ2-7
V gene: TRBV28
CDR3 protein: ASFKLKSSYEQY

J gene: TRBJ2-7
V gene: TRBV18
CDR3 protein: ASSLYEQY

J gene: TRBJ1-4
V gene: TRBV5-1
CDR3 protein: ASSFGVPEKLF

J gene: TRBJ2-1
V gene: TRBV6-6
CDR3 protein: ASSYSVGAHNEQF

J gene: TRBJ2-3
V gene: TRBV5-1
CDR3 protein: ASSNRDSRADTQY

J gene: TRBJ2-5
V gene: TRBV11-2
CDR3 protein: ASSLGVGRGDQETQY

J gene: TRBJ2-7
V gene: TRBV29-1
CDR3 protein: SVVAGGPGEQY